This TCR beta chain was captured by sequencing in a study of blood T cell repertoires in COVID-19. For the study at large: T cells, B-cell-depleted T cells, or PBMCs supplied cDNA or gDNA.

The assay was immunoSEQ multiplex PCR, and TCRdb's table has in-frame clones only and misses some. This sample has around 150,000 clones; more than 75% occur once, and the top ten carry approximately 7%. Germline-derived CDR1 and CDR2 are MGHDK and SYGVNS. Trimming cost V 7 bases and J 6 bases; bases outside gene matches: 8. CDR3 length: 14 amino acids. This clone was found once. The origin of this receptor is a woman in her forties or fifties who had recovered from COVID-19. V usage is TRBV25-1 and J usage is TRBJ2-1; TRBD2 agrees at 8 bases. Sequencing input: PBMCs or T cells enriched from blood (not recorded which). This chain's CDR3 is CASMGLGAVNEQFF. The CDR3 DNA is TGTGCCAGCATGGGACTAGGCGCGGTCAATGAGCAGTTCTTC.